The 32 T cell receptor beta chains below all came from one sample that was sequenced in a study of blood T cell repertoires in COVID-19. TCRdb's copy holds only in-frame clones and misses some; the assay was immunoSEQ multiplex PCR. The sample has under 130,000 clones, 80% to 90% seen once. Sequenced input: peripheral blood. The source is a human donor in a cohort sampled during active COVID-19.

This sequence joins TRBV7-9 and TRBJ1-3, with 10 positions matching TRBD1. V lost 5 bases, J lost 8 bases, and 9 bases stayed unmatched. The CDR3 totals 15 residues. The germline CDR1 and CDR2 sequences are SEHNR and FQNEAQ (reference sequence). CDR3 region: CASSRSGTGVDTIYF. CDR3 DNA sequence: TGTGCCAGCAGCCGATCCGGGACAGGGGTAGACACCATATATTTT.

This clone was picked up many times. This chain links TRBV18 with TRBJ2-5, with D possibly matching TRBD2 (5 bases). Germline CDR1 reads KGHSH; CDR2 reads LQKENI. The CDR3 length is 15 residues. V was shortened by 4 bases and J by 0 bases, with 12 bases between the two germline ends. The CDR3 DNA follows: TGTGCCAGCTCACGATCGACGGGGAACCAAGAGACCCAGTACTTC. Translation gives CASSRSTGNQETQYF.

This chain uses TRBV12-3 or TRBV12-4 with TRBJ1-2; D call uncertain. The V end was cut by 3 bases, the J end by 6 bases, with 11 bases between. The CDR3 sequence is 13 residues long. The CDR3 coding sequence is TGTGCCAGCAGTTTTGGCCCCATTAATGGCTACACCTTC. Encoded protein: CASSFGPINGYTF.

Details on this clone: The sample contains more than one DNA sequence encoding this CDR3. As DNA, the CDR3 is TGTGCCAGCAGTCTAGGACTAGCGGGAGGGCAAGAGACCCAGTACTTC. Encoded protein: CASSLGLAGGQETQYF. The chain uses TRBV28 and TRBJ2-5, with 15 bases aligning to TRBD2. V trimming: 5 bases; J trimming: 2 bases; junction bases outside the gene matches: 3. Germline V CDR1 and CDR2: MDHEN, SYDVKM. The CDR3 consists of 16 residues.

The chain carries TRBV4-3 and TRBJ2-1; 15 bases map to TRBD2. This CDR3 region has 19 residues. The germline CDR1 and CDR2 sequences are LGHNA and YSLEER. With 0 bases clipped from V and 7 bases from J, the junction kept 10 bases outside the gene matches. In DNA form, the CDR3 reads TGCGCCAGCAGCCAAGATTTAGGACTAGCGGGGGGGCCTTTAAATGAGCAGTTCTTC. This encodes CASSQDLGLAGGPLNEQFF.

The V call is TRBV28, the J call TRBJ1-2, with 11 bases identical to TRBD1. Per germline, CDR1 MDHEN and CDR2 SYDVKM. The V and J ends lost 3 bases and 8 bases, in that order; junction bases with no gene match: 5. The CDR3 covers 14 residues. CDR3 sequence (DNA): TGTGCCAGCAGTTTGGGGGACAGGGGGAGCGGCTACACCTTC. It yields the protein CASSLGDRGSGYTF.

The genes are TRBV30 and TRBJ1-2; D may be TRBD1 (5 bases). Per germline, CDR1 GTSNPN and CDR2 SVGIG (reference sequence). Trimming left V 2 bases short and J 6 bases short, with 10 bases between. The CDR3 totals 12 residues. CDR3 sequence: CAWSTGVDGYTF. The CDR3 DNA follows: TGTGCCTGGAGTACGGGGGTCGATGGCTACACCTTC.

This clone has a single count. This chain links TRBV7-2 with TRBJ2-1; no firm D call. Germline CDR1 and CDR2: SGHTA and FQGNSA. The CDR3 sequence is 13 residues long. V was clipped by 0 bases and J by 7 bases, with 7 bases between them. CDR3 sequence (DNA): TGTGCCAGCAGCTTAGCCTCTACTAATGAGCAGTTCTTC. Its protein product is CASSLASTNEQFF.

The gene calls are TRBV9 and TRBJ1-1; weak D call: TRBD1 (5 bases). Germline lookup yields CDR1 SGDLS and CDR2 YYNGEE. The length of the CDR3 is 13 residues. V lost 5 bases and J lost 0, with 8 bases in between. The CDR3 bases are TGTGCCAGCAGGGGGCAGGTGAACACTGAAGCTTTCTTT. It codes for CASRGQVNTEAFF.

This clone was counted once. This rearrangement joins TRBV18 to TRBJ2-1; 11 bases map to TRBD2. CDR3 length equals 18 residues. V shed 5 bases, J shed 6 bases, and the junction held 15 bases outside the gene matches. Germline lookup yields CDR1 KGHSH and CDR2 LQKENI. For the CDR3, the DNA is TGTGCCAGCTCAGGTCTCACCGGGACTAGCGGTAATGGCAATGAGCAGTTCTTC. Its translation: CASSGLTGTSGNGNEQFF. Together with reference TRBV18 and TRBJ2-1, the CDR3 gives the full variable domain: NAGVMQNPRHLVRRRGQEARLRCSPMKGHSHVYWYRQLPEEGLKFMVYLQKENIIDESGMPKERFSAEFPKEGPSILRIQQVVRGDSAAYFCASSGLTGTSGNGNEQFFGPGTRLTVL.

This clone appeared a single time. The CDR3 DNA is TGTGCCAGTAGTATTAGAGGCAGGGGAGGGACTGAAGCTTTCTTT. This sequence encodes CASSIRGRGGTEAFF. J is TRBJ1-1 and V is TRBV19; the D gene is possibly TRBD1 (6 bases). Germline V gene data show CDR1 as LNHDA and CDR2 as SQIVND (reference sequence). V dropped 3 bases and J dropped 5 bases, with 16 bases sitting between them. This CDR3 has 15 residues.

The chain has TRBV30 and TRBJ1-2, with 7 bases matching TRBD1. The CDR3 extends over 11 amino acids. The germline CDR1 and CDR2 sequences are GTSNPN and SVGIG (reference sequence). Unmatched junction bases numbered 3, after V lost 3 bases and J lost 8 bases. This CDR3 reads CAWRGGVGYTF. The CDR3 DNA sequence: TGTGCCTGGAGAGGGGGCGTCGGCTACACCTTC.

V usage is TRBV7-9 and J usage is TRBJ1-5; D unclear. Germline CDR1 is SEHNR and CDR2 is FQNEAQ (reference sequence). The CDR3 is 14 residues long. V was shortened by 1 base and J by 2 bases, with 6 bases between the two germline ends. CDR3 protein: CASSLGRGNQPQHF. DNA for the CDR3: TGTGCCAGCAGCTTAGGTCGAGGCAATCAGCCCCAGCATTTT.

This clone was counted once. V usage is TRBV19 and J usage is TRBJ1-6; D not certain. V was cut by 4 bases and J by 7 bases, with 5 bases left in between. CDR3 length equals 12 residues. Looked up from germline, CDR1 is LNHDA and CDR2 is SQIVND (reference sequence). The CDR3 reads CASSTMNSPLHF. The CDR3 DNA is TGTGCCAGTAGTACCATGAATTCACCCCTCCACTTT.

This rearrangement joins TRBV12-3 or TRBV12-4 to TRBJ1-5; unclear D gene. The CDR3 loop spans 13 amino acids. V was trimmed by 2 bases and J by 2 bases, leaving 4 bases between them. CDR3 in DNA: TGTGCCAGCAGTTTAACAGGCAATCAGCCCCAGCATTTT. Translation gives CASSLTGNQPQHF.

The rearrangement joins TRBV19 to TRBJ2-1; D ambiguous. The V end was cut by 4 bases, the J end by 8 bases, with 12 bases between. CDR3 length: 13 amino acids. Germline values: CDR1 LNHDA, CDR2 SQIVND (reference sequence). As DNA, the CDR3 is TGTGCCAGTAGTAGAGGATTAATGGATGAGCAGTTCTTC. Protein product: CASSRGLMDEQFF. Full variable domain (remainder filled in from reference TRBV19 and TRBJ2-1): DGGITQSPKYLFRKEGQNVTLSCEQNLNHDAMYWYRQDPGQGLRLIYYSQIVNDFQKGDIAEGYSVSREKKESFPLTVTSAQKNPTAFYLCASSRGLMDEQFFGPGTRLTVL.

This clone has only one observation. This chain uses TRBV13 with TRBJ1-1, with a tentative D call TRBD1 (5 bases). Germline CDR1 and CDR2: PRHDT and FYEKMQ (reference sequence). This CDR3 spans 19 amino acids. Between the trimmed V and J ends, which lost 0 bases and 2 bases, there was a span of 22 bases. CDR3: CASSLGTAHLGTSNTEAFF. CDR3 DNA: TGTGCCAGCAGCTTAGGGACAGCACACCTTGGCACATCAAACACTGAAGCTTTCTTT.

J is TRBJ2-7 and V is TRBV4-3; D possibly corresponds to TRBD1 (6 bases). Trimming shortened V by 4 bases and J by 9 bases, and 19 bases separated the two germline ends. In germline, CDR1 is LGHNA, CDR2 YSLEER. The CDR3 spans 14 residues. CDR3 coding DNA: TGCGCCAGCAGCCCATGGGTCAGGGGTAAGGTGCAGTACTTC. Amino acids: CASSPWVRGKVQYF.

This clone occurred a few times. The V and J genes are TRBV6-5 and TRBJ2-7; a possible D gene is TRBD2 (7 bases). With 8 bases removed from V and 7 bases from J, the gap between germline ends came to 21 bases. The CDR3 is made up of 14 amino acids. Germline CDR1 reads MNHEY; CDR2 reads SVGAGI. CDR3 bases: TGTGCCAGCTCTCCCACATGGGGGGGCCTTGAGCAGTACTTC. Translation gives CASSPTWGGLEQYF.

The V call is TRBV6-6, the J call TRBJ1-5, with 7 bases matching TRBD1. The CDR3 runs to 13 residues. Losses at the gene ends were 2 bases for V and 5 bases for J; bases not matched to a gene: 0. CDR1 is MNHNY and CDR2 is SVGAGI in the germline V gene (reference sequence). The chain's CDR3 is CASSYGTDQPQHF. The CDR3 DNA is TGTGCCAGCAGTTACGGGACAGATCAGCCCCAGCATTTT.

The chain joins TRBV4-2 to TRBJ1-1; D gene ambiguous. Germline CDR1 LGHNA, CDR2 YNFKEQ. The CDR3 totals 13 residues. With 0 bases removed from V and 6 bases from J, the gap between germline ends came to 8 bases. CDR3 DNA: TGTGCCAGCAGCCAAGACAATAGAGCTGAAGCTTTCTTT. As protein: CASSQDNRAEAFF.

The V and J genes are TRBV3-1 (or the pseudogene TRBV3-2) and TRBJ2-3; TRBD2 matches at 7 bases. This CDR3 comprises 16 residues. Germline trimming cut 0 bases from V and 4 bases from J; bases unmatched to any gene: 7. Germline loops: CDR1 LGHDT, CDR2 YNNKEL (reference sequence). CDR3 sequence: CASSQDPGGGSDTQYF. The CDR3 nucleotides are TGTGCCAGCAGCCAAGACCCGGGAGGAGGATCAGATACGCAGTATTTT.

This chain connects TRBV19 to TRBJ2-7; TRBD1 might be the D (6 bases). The CDR3 has 13 amino acids. The V end was cut by 9 bases, the J end by 0 bases, with 12 bases between. From germline, CDR1 is LNHDA and CDR2 SQIVND (reference sequence). Here the CDR3 DNA reads TGTGCCAGCAGACGACAGGACTCCTACGAGCAGTACTTC. This translates into CASRRQDSYEQYF.

This rearrangement joins TRBV6-5 to TRBJ1-2; 8 nucleotides agree with TRBD1. Trimming cost V 6 bases and J 8 bases; bases outside gene matches: 11. CDR3 length: 14 amino acids. The germline CDR1 and CDR2 sequences are MNHEY and SVGAGI. This chain's CDR3 is CASSSGTGGRGYTF. DNA for the CDR3: TGTGCCAGCAGCTCCGGGACAGGAGGGCGAGGCTACACCTTC.

This clone showed up just once. The chain joins TRBV25-1 to TRBJ1-5, with D perhaps matching TRBD1 (5 bases). This CDR3 has 16 amino acids. Trimming left V 4 bases short and J 5 bases short, with 18 bases between. Germline lookup yields CDR1 MGHDK and CDR2 SYGVNS. Written as DNA, the CDR3 is TGTGCCAGCAGTGGCGGAGGGGTATTGGGAGATCAGCCCCAGCATTTT. It specifies CASSGGGVLGDQPQHF.

V usage is TRBV6-1 and J usage is TRBJ1-2; D not certain. This CDR3 has 14 amino acids. Trimming removed 0 bases from V and 7 bases from J, with 12 bases in between. Germline lookup yields CDR1 MNHNS and CDR2 SASEGT. CDR3 sequence reads: CASSEALGAAGYTF. The CDR3 DNA follows: TGTGCCAGCAGTGAAGCGCTGGGCGCAGCTGGCTACACCTTC.

The V and J genes are TRBV6-5 and TRBJ1-1; 8 nucleotides match TRBD1. The CDR3 sequence is 14 residues long. J gave up 7 bases and V 2 bases, and 6 bases lay outside the gene matches. Per germline, CDR1 MNHEY and CDR2 SVGAGI. CDR3 nucleotides: TGTGCCAGCAGTTACGGCACAGGGGGTCTTGAAGCTTTCTTT. Amino acids: CASSYGTGGLEAFF.

The J gene is TRBJ2-1, the V gene TRBV9; 16 bases align to TRBD2. CDR1 SGDLS and CDR2 YYNGEE come from the germline V gene. CDR3 length: 20 amino acids. Unmatched junction bases numbered 10, after V lost 3 bases and J lost 1 base. The CDR3 sequence: CASSAEPGLAGGRSYNEQFF. CDR3 nucleotide sequence: TGTGCCAGCAGCGCCGAACCGGGACTAGCGGGGGGGCGATCCTACAATGAGCAGTTCTTC.

The chain recombines TRBV5-1 with TRBJ1-6, with 9 bases fitting TRBD1. The CDR3 has 16 residues. J lost 9 bases, V lost 4 bases, and 11 bases had no gene match. Germline CDR1 reads SGHRS; CDR2 reads YFSETQ. CDR3 protein: CASSIMTGGTGSPLHF. The CDR3 bases are TGCGCCAGCAGCATTATGACAGGGGGTACAGGTTCACCCCTCCACTTT. Together with reference TRBV5-1 and TRBJ1-6, the CDR3 gives the full variable domain: KAGVTQTPRYLIKTRGQQVTLSCSPISGHRSVSWYQQTPGQGLQFLFEYFSETQRNKGNFPGRFSGRQFSNSRSEMNVSTLELGDSALYLCASSIMTGGTGSPLHFGNGTRLTVT.

This clone was recorded only once. The V call is TRBV11-2, the J call TRBJ2-1; D is ambiguous. This CDR3 region has 16 residues. V was trimmed by 1 base and J by 7 bases, leaving 17 bases between them. CDR1 is SGHAT, CDR2 FQNNGV, per germline. CDR3 loop: CASSLGRLQPGNEQFF. CDR3 in DNA: TGTGCCAGCAGCTTAGGTAGACTCCAGCCTGGGAATGAGCAGTTCTTC.

CDR3 sequence: CASSRQGSYEQYF. The CDR3 nucleotides are TGTGCCAGCAGCCGACAGGGGAGTTACGAGCAGTACTTC. The chain has TRBV3-1 (or the pseudogene TRBV3-2) and TRBJ2-7; 8 bases line up with TRBD1. The CDR3 spans 13 residues. Trimming cost V 4 bases and J 4 bases; bases outside gene matches: 3. CDR1 LGHDT and CDR2 YNNKEL come from the germline V gene (reference sequence).

The CDR3 is CASSFLLNTEAFF. The CDR3 bases are TGTGCCAGCAGCTTCCTATTGAACACTGAAGCTTTCTTT. The chain combines TRBV7-2 with TRBJ1-1; D call uncertain. The length of the CDR3 is 13 residues. Trimming shortened V by 3 bases and J by 0 bases, and 5 bases separated the two germline ends. Per the germline V gene, CDR1 is SGHTA and CDR2 is FQGNSA.